This passage covers 15 T cell receptor beta chains from one sample sequenced in a study of T cells in Graves' hyperthyroidism and ophthalmopathy. There were TCR beta CDR3 regions amplified from RNA transcripts. TCR CDR3 underwent first-round RT-PCR with the HTBI primer set. TCRdb re-called the multiplex PCR reads with MiXCR, one entry per CDR3 protein. Of hundreds of thousands of distinct CDR3 sequences in the sample, roughly 14% are singletons; the top ten hold about 13%. Material for sequencing was blood. These TCRs come from a man aged 18 to 29 with Graves' ophthalmopathy.

Ten or more counts support this clonotype. The chain joins TRBV3-1 to TRBJ2-4, with 7 bases lining up with TRBD1. J gave up 5 bases and V 3 bases, and 7 bases lay outside the gene matches. CDR3 length equals 15 residues. Germline loops: CDR1 LGHDT, CDR2 YNNKEL (reference sequence). CDR3 coding DNA: TGTGCCAGCAGCCATCTCAGGACAGGAGAAAACATTCAGTACTTC. It encodes CASSHLRTGENIQYF. Full variable domain (rest looked up from reference TRBV3-1 and TRBJ2-4): DTAVSQTPKYLVTQMGNDKSIKCEQNLGHDTMYWYKQDSKKFLKIMFSYNNKELIINETVPNRFSPKSPDKAHLNLHINSLELGDSAVYFCASSHLRTGENIQYFGAGTRLSVL.

This clonotype was recorded at least ten times. This rearrangement joins TRBV7-9 to TRBJ2-7; 9 bases are a match to TRBD1. Germline assignment: CDR1 SEHNR and CDR2 FQNEAQ (reference sequence). This CDR3 comprises 15 residues. Trimming at V came to 7 bases and at J to 5 bases, leaving 12 bases not matched to a gene. The CDR3 reads CASTLFGTGSDEQYF. As DNA, the CDR3 is TGTGCCAGCACCCTGTTCGGGACAGGGAGTGACGAGCAGTACTTC.

This clonotype has at least ten counts. The J gene is TRBJ2-5, the V gene TRBV12-3 or TRBV12-4; 10 bases are shared with TRBD2. The CDR3 loop spans 15 amino acids. Trimming cost V 6 bases and J 5 bases; bases outside gene matches: 9. Written as DNA, the CDR3 is TGTGCCAGCAGGGAAGCGGGAGGGCCTCTGGAGACCCAGTACTTC. It translates to CASREAGGPLETQYF.

The chain carries TRBV4-1 and TRBJ2-3, with TRBD2 matching 7 bases. The CDR3 contains 14 residues. In germline, CDR1 is MGHRA, CDR2 YSYEKL. The junction had 8 bases not matched to a gene; V was cut back by 4 bases and J by 7 bases. The DNA for the CDR3 is TGCGCCAGCAGCCCGCCGGGGGGTAGGAATACGCAGTATTTT. It codes for CASSPPGGRNTQYF.

This clonotype appeared many times. V is TRBV12-3 or TRBV12-4 and J is TRBJ2-1; 7 bases fit TRBD1. J lost 15 bases, V lost 6 bases, and 11 bases had no gene match. This CDR3 has 12 residues. The CDR3 protein is CASSSRQGHLFF. CDR3 sequence (DNA): TGTGCCAGCAGCTCGCGACAGGGCCATTTGTTCTTC.

To note about this clonotype: Germline is not matched at one junction end, which may reflect a read error. The rearrangement uses TRBV19 and TRBJ2-1; D unclear. CDR3 length: 13 residues. Germline CDR1 LNHDA, CDR2 SQIVND (reference sequence). CDR3: CASQVSSYNEQLF. The CDR3 DNA reads as TGTGCCAGTCAGGTCAGCTCCTACAATGAGCAGCTCTTC. Full variable domain (rest looked up from reference TRBV19 and TRBJ2-1): DGGITQSPKYLFRKEGQNVTLSCEQNLNHDAMYWYRQDPGQGLRLIYYSQIVNDFQKGDIAEGYSVSREKKESFPLTVTSAQKNPTAFYLCASQVSSYNEQLFGPGTRLTVL.

Many counts were recorded for this clonotype. The chain uses TRBV6-1 and TRBJ1-2; D is possibly TRBD1 (5 bases). Trimming took off 4 bases at V and 2 bases at J, with 20 bases between the two ends. The CDR3 sequence is 17 residues long. Germline-derived CDR1 and CDR2 are MNHNS and SASEGT. The CDR3 DNA reads as TGTGCCAGCAGTGCTTTTGGGGCAGACAGATTCAACTATGGCTACACCTTC. Residues: CASSAFGADRFNYGYTF.

The chain is built from TRBV4-1 and TRBJ1-2; 7 bases match TRBD1. The CDR3 consists of 13 residues. The junction had 7 bases not matched to a gene; V was cut back by 5 bases and J by 7 bases. Germline V lookup: CDR1 MGHRA, CDR2 YSYEKL. CDR3 region: CASSYRTGGGYTF. In DNA form, the CDR3 reads TGCGCCAGCAGCTACCGGACAGGCGGTGGCTACACCTTC.

This clonotype has a count of ten or more. This chain links TRBV5-1 with TRBJ1-1; D is unclear. Germline lookup yields CDR1 SGHRS and CDR2 YFSETQ. This CDR3 comprises 14 residues. V was trimmed by 4 bases and J by 1 base, leaving 11 bases between them. CDR3 in DNA: TGCGCCAGCAGCCGGATACAGAAGAACACTGAAGCTTTCTTT. It codes for CASSRIQKNTEAFF. The full variable domain, rest sourced from reference TRBV5-1 and TRBJ1-1, is KAGVTQTPRYLIKTRGQQVTLSCSPISGHRSVSWYQQTPGQGLQFLFEYFSETQRNKGNFPGRFSGRQFSNSRSEMNVSTLELGDSALYLCASSRIQKNTEAFFGQGTRLTVV.

This clonotype came up many times. V gene TRBV15 combines with J gene TRBJ2-7, with TRBD2 identical over 10 bases. This CDR3 has 15 amino acids. Germline lookup yields CDR1 LNHNV and CDR2 YYDKDF (reference sequence). V dropped 3 bases and J dropped 1; count of bases not matched to a gene: 3. CDR3 sequence (DNA): TGTGCCACCAGCAGTGGACTAGCGGAGTCCTACGAGCAGTACTTC. The encoded protein is CATSSGLAESYEQYF.

The chain combines TRBV19 with TRBJ1-5; D may be TRBD1 (5 bases). Germline V lookup: CDR1 LNHDA, CDR2 SQIVND (reference sequence). Trimming removed 11 bases from V and 4 bases from J, with 9 bases in between. The CDR3 contains 11 residues. Here the CDR3 DNA reads TGTGCCGGGGGGTGGAATCAGCCCCAGCATTTT. Translated: CAGGWNQPQHF.

This clonotype was recorded many times. The chain is built from TRBV20-1 and TRBJ1-1, with D possibly matching TRBD1 (5 bases). With 3 bases removed from V and 0 bases from J, the gap between germline ends came to 8 bases. Germline values: CDR1 DFQATT, CDR2 SNEGSKA (reference sequence). The CDR3 is 13 residues long. The CDR3 DNA reads TGCAGTGCTAGCGGGGGACTGAACACTGAAGCTTTCTTT. It specifies CSASGGLNTEAFF.

In its sample, this clonotype was seen many times. The gene calls are TRBV12-3 or TRBV12-4 and TRBJ2-4; D remains ambiguous. The CDR3 is made up of 11 amino acids. V was clipped by 6 bases and J by 7 bases, with 7 bases between them. The CDR3, as DNA: TGTGCCAGCAGCGGGTGGAACATTCAGTACTTC. It translates to CASSGWNIQYF.

This clonotype was recorded at least ten times. V gene TRBV6-1 combines with J gene TRBJ2-2, with TRBD1 as a possible D gene (6 bases). The CDR3 is made up of 15 amino acids. V shed 4 bases and J shed 3 bases, with 12 bases lying between them. In germline, CDR1 is MNHNS, CDR2 SASEGT. CDR3 loop: CASSAEQGHTGELFF. The CDR3 nucleotides read TGTGCCAGCAGTGCAGAACAGGGCCACACCGGGGAGCTGTTTTTT.

In this sample, this clonotype turned up many times. The chain employs TRBV5-1 and TRBJ2-1; either TRBD1 or TRBD2 may fit D (5 bases each). The germline V gene has CDR1 SGHRS and CDR2 YFSETQ. CDR3 length equals 16 residues. V was clipped by 4 bases and J by 0 bases, with 14 bases between them. The CDR3 is CASSRKGTHSYNEQFF. CDR3 nucleotide sequence: TGCGCCAGCAGCCGAAAGGGGACGCACTCCTACAATGAGCAGTTCTTC.